These 12 T cell receptor beta chains came from one sample sequenced in a study of STAT3 mutations in large granular lymphocyte leukemia (dated by TCRdb to 2018 to 2020). Beyond this particular receptor, the publication reports: At least one immunodominant TCRbeta clonotype was present in every T-LGLL patient, and multiple immunodominant subclonotypes appeared in about half of the T-LGLL patients.

No antigens are known for them. The library was prepared using the immunoSEQ multiplex PCR assay. TCRdb re-hosts the immuneACCESS table, in-frame sequences only. Its copies lack some clones; in the studies checked, an unresolved V gene accounts for under half of them, and the cause for the rest is not known. In all, the sample holds 1,500 to 2,000 clones, and roughly 62% of those were seen once. The ten largest make up roughly 56% of the sample. The sample consisted of peripheral blood mononuclear cells. The receptor source for this set is a man between 50 and 59 years old with T-cell large granular lymphocyte leukemia. Some clones in this sample may be carry-over from other donors' samples. The age is the age at diagnosis.

The V and J genes are TRBV30 and TRBJ1-2; D is possibly TRBD1 (5 bases). V lost 4 bases and J 4 bases, leaving 13 bases between the germline ends. This CDR3 has 13 amino acids. The V gene's germline CDR1 is GTSNPN and CDR2 SVGIG (reference sequence). CDR3 loop: CAWTHSRGYGYTF. For the CDR3, the DNA is TGTGCCTGGACCCACTCGAGGGGCTATGGCTACACCTTC. The variable domain in full, completed from reference TRBV30 and TRBJ1-2, reads SQTIHQWPATLVQPVGSPLSLECTVEGTSNPNLYWYRQAAGRGLQLLFYSVGIGQISSEVPQNLSASRPQDRQFILSSKKLLLSDSGFYLCAWTHSRGYGYTFGSGTRLTVV.

The rearrangement uses TRBV5-1 and TRBJ1-1; 7 bases match TRBD1. This CDR3 is 13 amino acids long. Germline lookup yields CDR1 SGHRS and CDR2 YFSETQ. The J segment lost 3 bases and the V segment lost 4 bases, leaving 3 bases of the junction unmatched. CDR3 residues: CASSPGGYTEAFF. The CDR3 nucleotides read TGCGCCAGCAGCCCAGGGGGGTACACTGAAGCTTTCTTT.

By frequency in the sample, this clone is medium-sized. The CDR3 loop reads CASSHGPWETQYF. The CDR3 DNA reads as TGTGCCAGCAGTCACGGACCTTGGGAGACCCAGTACTTC. The V call is TRBV27, the J call TRBJ2-5; D is unclear. The length of the CDR3 is 13 residues. The V end lost 5 bases, the J end lost 5 bases, and 12 bases lay between the germline ends. The V gene's germline CDR1 is MNHEY and CDR2 SMNVEV (reference sequence).

The rearrangement links TRBV4-1 to TRBJ2-7; 9 positions match TRBD1. The trim removed 4 bases at V and 4 bases at J, leaving 5 bases unmatched. The CDR3 runs to 14 residues. CDR1 and CDR2 from the germline V gene are MGHRA and YSYEKL. The CDR3 sequence: CASSPGTGNYEQYF. The DNA of the CDR3 is TGCGCCAGCAGCCCGGGGACAGGGAATTACGAGCAGTACTTC.

The chain recombines TRBV30 with TRBJ1-1, with D perhaps TRBD1 (5 bases). The CDR3 spans 15 residues. Germline CDR1 and CDR2: GTSNPN and SVGIG (reference sequence). The V end was cut by 8 bases, the J end by 6 bases, with 25 bases between. The CDR3 coding sequence is TGTGCCACGGAAAAGTCGGGGGGTCAGAGCCCTGAAGCTTTCTTT. Translating it yields CATEKSGGQSPEAFF.

This chain joins TRBV19 and TRBJ2-7; TRBD1 is a possible D gene (5 bases). V was trimmed by 10 bases and J by 1 base, leaving 11 bases between them. CDR3 length equals 12 residues. CDR1 and CDR2 from the germline V gene are LNHDA and SQIVND (reference sequence). The CDR3 is CATPDKSYEQYF. The CDR3 coding sequence is TGTGCCACCCCGGACAAGTCCTACGAGCAGTACTTC.

The chain is built from TRBV5-1 and TRBJ2-7, with 12 bases fitting TRBD2. CDR3 length equals 16 residues. Germline trimming cut 0 bases from V and 4 bases from J; bases unmatched to any gene: 5. The germline V gene encodes CDR1 SGHRS and CDR2 YFSETQ. This CDR3 reads CASSLALAGGPYEQYF. The CDR3 coding sequence is TGCGCCAGCAGCTTGGCGCTAGCGGGAGGGCCGTACGAGCAGTACTTC.

In its sample, this clone was seen a few times. The chain is built from TRBV7-9 and TRBJ2-7, with 8 bases aligning to TRBD2. There are 13 residues in the CDR3. J was trimmed by 10 bases and V by 4 bases; bases with no gene match: 9. Germline values: CDR1 SEHNR, CDR2 FQNEAQ (reference sequence). CDR3 coding DNA: TGTGCCAGCAGCTCTGGACTAGCTTTCAAACAGTACTTC. Translation gives CASSSGLAFKQYF.

A few counts support this clone. The chain couples TRBV7-8 to TRBJ2-7; TRBD1 is a possible D gene (6 bases). There are 17 residues in the CDR3. With 5 bases removed from V and 4 bases from J, the gap between germline ends came to 24 bases. Germline CDR1 is SGHVS and CDR2 is FQNEAQ. In nucleotides, the CDR3 is TGTGCCAGCAGCCCCCCGCTTCGCGTCAAAGGGGGTTACGAGCAGTACTTC. Protein sequence: CASSPPLRVKGGYEQYF.

The rearrangement joins TRBV4-1 to TRBJ2-5; TRBD1 matches at 7 bases. Losses at the gene ends were 3 bases for V and 2 bases for J; bases not matched to a gene: 0. Germline V gene data show CDR1 as MGHRA and CDR2 as YSYEKL. The CDR3 contains 13 residues. Written as DNA, the CDR3 is TGCGCCAGCAGCCAGACAGGGCAAGAGACCCAGTACTTC. Residues: CASSQTGQETQYF.

This chain joins TRBV7-9 and TRBJ1-4, with D maybe TRBD1 (6 bases). V was shortened by 4 bases and J by 8 bases, with 17 bases between the two germline ends. The CDR3 consists of 15 residues. Germline CDR1 reads SEHNR; CDR2 reads FQNEAQ (reference sequence). The chain's CDR3 is CASSSPGQLGEKLFF. As DNA, the CDR3 is TGTGCCAGCAGCTCCCCGGGACAATTAGGGGAAAAACTGTTTTTT.

The chain joins TRBV5-8 to TRBJ2-3; possible D gene TRBD1, 5 bases. CDR1 and CDR2 (germline): SGHTS, YDEGEE. V gave up 2 bases and J gave up 5 bases, with 12 bases separating them. The CDR3 is 14 amino acids. This chain's CDR3 is CASSLRGIIDTQYF. The CDR3 DNA sequence: TGTGCCAGCAGCTTAAGGGGCATCATAGATACGCAGTATTTT.